This T cell receptor (beta chain) was identified in a study of T cell repertoires in cytomegalovirus infection. About the research overall: CMV epitopes that were recently identified and HLA-C-restricted were used alongside well-studied HLA-B-restricted ones. CMV infection plus the matching HLA type was flagged by public TCR beta signatures. Study-wide points: The response measured ex vivo was dominated by TCR beta clonotypes (HLA-C-restricted and CMV-specific).

TCRdb re-called the reads through MiXCR, storing one row per CDR3 protein. The sample has roughly 700,000 distinct CDR3 sequences, around 32% seen once. This CDR3 region has 13 residues. V was pared by 2 bases and J by 6 bases, with 11 bases between. The germline CDR1 and CDR2 sequences are SGHTA and FQGNSA. On this clonotype itself: The antigen is not known.

The receptor comes from a human donor in good health (CMV status not recorded). Some clones in this sample may be carry-over from other donors' samples. V is TRBV7-2 and J is TRBJ2-7; D tentatively reads TRBD1 or TRBD2 (5 bases each). The source was cultured PBMCs, collected from culture after CMV antigen stimulation. CDR3 amino acids: CASSLMGDGEQYF. The CDR3 bases are TGTGCCAGCAGCTTAATGGGGGACGGCGAGCAGTACTTC.